These 7 T cell receptor beta chains originate from one sample sequenced in a study of cytomegalovirus exposure and HLA in healthy donors. Primers included in the PCR were 60 Vbeta and 13 Jbeta primers. Here immunoSEQ multiplex PCR was the method, and the copy in TCRdb shows in-frame clones only, minus some. The repertoire holds more than 85,000 clones, around 70% seen once, with 1.2% in the top ten. The sequencing input was PBMCs. These receptor sequences come from a female donor in good health and CMV-seronegative.

CDR3 nucleotides: TGCAGCGTTGGTTTCCTGGAGAGCGGGGAGCTGTTTTTT. Its translation is CSVGFLESGELFF. The V call is TRBV29-1, the J call TRBJ2-2; D unresolved. Trimming removed 4 bases at V and 7 bases at J, with 13 bases between. This CDR3 comprises 13 residues. Germline CDR1 is SQVTM and CDR2 is ANQGSEA.

This sequence joins TRBV5-1 and TRBJ1-5; D may be TRBD1 (6 bases). This CDR3 is built from 15 residues. CDR1 is SGHRS and CDR2 is YFSETQ in the germline V gene. The germline V and J ends were trimmed by 0 bases and 6 bases, with 13 bases remaining between them. CDR3 sequence (DNA): TGCGCCAGCAGCTTGGACGGGGGCGGGGGTCAGCCCCAGCATTTT. Protein: CASSLDGGGGQPQHF. Variable domain in full (rest from reference TRBV5-1 and TRBJ1-5): KAGVTQTPRYLIKTRGQQVTLSCSPISGHRSVSWYQQTPGQGLQFLFEYFSETQRNKGNFPGRFSGRQFSNSRSEMNVSTLELGDSALYLCASSLDGGGGQPQHFGDGTRLSIL.

The J gene is TRBJ1-5, the V gene TRBV19, with 7 positions matching TRBD1. Trimming took 9 bases from V and 4 from J; bases not matched to a gene: 9. The CDR3 is 14 amino acids. The germline gives CDR1 LNHDA, CDR2 SQIVND (reference sequence). The chain's CDR3 is CASQKGAWNQPQHF. In DNA form, the CDR3 reads TGTGCCAGCCAAAAGGGGGCTTGGAATCAGCCCCAGCATTTT.

This clone occurred a few times. The chain joins TRBV10-3 to TRBJ2-7; weak D call: TRBD2 (5 bases). Trimming pared 6 bases from V and 7 bases from J, leaving 16 bases between. Germline V gives CDR1 ENHRY, CDR2 SYGVKD. This CDR3 has 13 residues. The CDR3 DNA follows: TGTGCCATCAGGGGAGACGGAATTAGGGAGCAGTACTTC. Encoded protein: CAIRGDGIREQYF.

By share, this clone ranks as medium-sized. The chain has TRBV5-6 and TRBJ2-5; 9 bases are a match to TRBD2. The CDR3 has 13 amino acids. V lost 5 bases, J lost 3 bases, and 2 bases stayed unmatched. Looked up from germline, CDR1 is SGHDT and CDR2 is YYEEEE. The CDR3 nucleotides are TGTGCCAGCAGGGCTAGCGGGAAAGAGACCCAGTACTTC. Translated, it gives CASRASGKETQYF.

The chain combines TRBV6-6 with TRBJ1-1; TRBD1 is a possible D gene (6 bases). The CDR3 length is 14 residues. V was pared by 4 bases and J by 6 bases, with 15 bases between. Germline V CDR1 and CDR2: MNHNY, SVGAGI (reference sequence). The CDR3 bases are TGTGCCAGCAGTTGGGAAGGGGGTAGCGCTGAAGCTTTCTTT. It encodes CASSWEGGSAEAFF.

The gene calls are TRBV4-3 and TRBJ1-1, with 11 bases aligning to TRBD1. J gave up 4 bases and V 4 bases, and 14 bases lay outside the gene matches. CDR3 length: 18 residues. Germline assignment: CDR1 LGHNA and CDR2 YSLEER. The CDR3 bases are TGCGCCAGCAGCCCCGAGGGGCCGGGACAGGGGGTAGGCACTGAAGCTTTCTTT. The encoded protein is CASSPEGPGQGVGTEAFF.